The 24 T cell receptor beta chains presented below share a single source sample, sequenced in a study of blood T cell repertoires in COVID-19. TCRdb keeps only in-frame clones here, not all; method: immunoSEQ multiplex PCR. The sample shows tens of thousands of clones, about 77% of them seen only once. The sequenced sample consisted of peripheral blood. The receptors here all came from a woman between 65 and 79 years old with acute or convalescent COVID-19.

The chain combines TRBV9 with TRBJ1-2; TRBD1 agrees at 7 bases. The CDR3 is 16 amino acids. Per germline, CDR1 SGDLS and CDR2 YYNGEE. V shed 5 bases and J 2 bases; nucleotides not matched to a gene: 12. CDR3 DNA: TGTGCCAGCAGGGGGATGGTAGGGGGCGTGAACTATGGCTACACCTTC. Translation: CASRGMVGGVNYGYTF.

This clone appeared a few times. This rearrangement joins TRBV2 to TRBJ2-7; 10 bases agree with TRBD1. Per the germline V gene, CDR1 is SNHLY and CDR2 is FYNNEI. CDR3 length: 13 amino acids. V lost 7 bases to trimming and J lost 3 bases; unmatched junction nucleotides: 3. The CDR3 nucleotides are TGTGCCAGCACCCGGGACAGGGGCTACGAGCAGTACTTC. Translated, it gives CASTRDRGYEQYF.

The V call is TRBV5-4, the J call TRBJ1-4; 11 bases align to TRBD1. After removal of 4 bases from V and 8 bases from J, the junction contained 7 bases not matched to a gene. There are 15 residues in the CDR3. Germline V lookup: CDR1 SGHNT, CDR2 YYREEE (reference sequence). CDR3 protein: CASSTDRGQGEKLFF. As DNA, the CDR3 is TGTGCCAGCAGCACGGACAGGGGGCAAGGGGAAAAACTGTTTTTT.

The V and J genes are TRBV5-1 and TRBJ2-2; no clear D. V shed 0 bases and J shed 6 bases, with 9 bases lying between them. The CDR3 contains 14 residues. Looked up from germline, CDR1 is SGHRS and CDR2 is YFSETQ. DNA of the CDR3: TGCGCCAGCAGCTTGGAGTCCCGGTCCGGGGAGCTGTTTTTT. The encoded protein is CASSLESRSGELFF. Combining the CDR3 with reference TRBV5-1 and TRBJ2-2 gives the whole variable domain KAGVTQTPRYLIKTRGQQVTLSCSPISGHRSVSWYQQTPGQGLQFLFEYFSETQRNKGNFPGRFSGRQFSNSRSEMNVSTLELGDSALYLCASSLESRSGELFFGEGSRLTVL.

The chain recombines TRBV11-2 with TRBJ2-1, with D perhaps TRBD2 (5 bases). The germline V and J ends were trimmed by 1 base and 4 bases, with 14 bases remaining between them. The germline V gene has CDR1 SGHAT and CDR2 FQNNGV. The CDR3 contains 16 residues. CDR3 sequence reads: CASSLGLAPKYNEQFF. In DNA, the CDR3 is TGTGCCAGCAGCTTAGGGCTAGCCCCCAAATACAATGAGCAGTTCTTC.

The CDR3 region is CASSLDGLAGGRRGTDTQYF. Written as DNA, the CDR3 is TGTGCCAGCAGCTTAGACGGACTAGCGGGAGGAAGGCGTGGCACAGATACGCAGTATTTT. V gene TRBV11-2 combines with J gene TRBJ2-3; 14 nucleotides line up with TRBD2. There are 20 residues in the CDR3. V lost 0 bases to trimming and J lost 1 base; unmatched junction nucleotides: 9. CDR1 is SGHAT and CDR2 is FQNNGV in the germline V gene.

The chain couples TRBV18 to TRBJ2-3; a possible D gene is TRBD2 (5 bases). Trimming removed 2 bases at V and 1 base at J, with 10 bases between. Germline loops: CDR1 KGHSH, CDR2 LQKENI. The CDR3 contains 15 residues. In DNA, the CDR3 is TGTGCCAGCTCACCAGTAGGGAGTCGCACAGATACGCAGTATTTT. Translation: CASSPVGSRTDTQYF.

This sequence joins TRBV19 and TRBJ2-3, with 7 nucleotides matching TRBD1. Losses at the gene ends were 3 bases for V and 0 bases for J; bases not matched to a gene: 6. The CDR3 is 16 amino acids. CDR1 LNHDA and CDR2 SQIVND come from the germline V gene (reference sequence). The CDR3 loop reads CASSIGDSPSTDTQYF. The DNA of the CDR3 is TGTGCCAGTAGTATTGGGGACAGCCCCAGCACAGATACGCAGTATTTT.

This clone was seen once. DNA for the CDR3: TGTGCCAGCAGCTTGGATCCGGAGGCGTGGACAGATACGCAGTATTTT. Its translation is CASSLDPEAWTDTQYF. The chain recombines TRBV5-4 with TRBJ2-3, with D possibly matching TRBD2 (5 bases). Germline V CDR1 and CDR2: SGHNT, YYREEE (reference sequence). Trimming removed 0 bases at V and 3 bases at J, with 14 bases between. The CDR3 covers 16 residues.

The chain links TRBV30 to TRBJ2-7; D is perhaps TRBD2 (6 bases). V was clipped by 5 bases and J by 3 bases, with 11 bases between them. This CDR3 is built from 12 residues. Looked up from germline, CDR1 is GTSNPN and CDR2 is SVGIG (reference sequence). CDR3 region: CAWDQGGYEQYF. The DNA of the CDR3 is TGTGCCTGGGACCAGGGAGGCTACGAGCAGTACTTC.

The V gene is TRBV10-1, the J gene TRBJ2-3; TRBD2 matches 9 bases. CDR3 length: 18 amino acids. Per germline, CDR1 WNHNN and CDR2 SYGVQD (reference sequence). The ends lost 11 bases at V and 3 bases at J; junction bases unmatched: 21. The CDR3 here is CAFRTCVAGEGGTDTQYF. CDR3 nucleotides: TGCGCCTTCAGAACGTGTGTAGCGGGAGAAGGGGGTACAGATACGCAGTATTTT.

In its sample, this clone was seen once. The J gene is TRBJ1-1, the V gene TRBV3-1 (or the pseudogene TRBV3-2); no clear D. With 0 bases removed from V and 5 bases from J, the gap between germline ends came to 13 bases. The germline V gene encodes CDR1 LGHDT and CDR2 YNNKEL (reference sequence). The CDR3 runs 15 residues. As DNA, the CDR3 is TGTGCCAGCAGCCAAGATCTAGGAATGGATACTGAAGCTTTCTTT. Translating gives CASSQDLGMDTEAFF.

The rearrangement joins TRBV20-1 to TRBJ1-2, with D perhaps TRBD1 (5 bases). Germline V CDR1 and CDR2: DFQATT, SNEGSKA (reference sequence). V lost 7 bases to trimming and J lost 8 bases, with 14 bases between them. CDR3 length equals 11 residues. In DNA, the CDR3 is TGCAGTGGCCCCGGGACTGAAGGCTACACCTTC. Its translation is CSGPGTEGYTF.

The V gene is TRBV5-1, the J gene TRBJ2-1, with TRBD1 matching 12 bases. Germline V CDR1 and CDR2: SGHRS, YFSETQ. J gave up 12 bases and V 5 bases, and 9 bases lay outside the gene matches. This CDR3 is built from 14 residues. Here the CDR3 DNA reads TGCGCCAGCAGTTCCGGGACAGGGGGCAGTGGGCAGTTCTTC. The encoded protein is CASSSGTGGSGQFF. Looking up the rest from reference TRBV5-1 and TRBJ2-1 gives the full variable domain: KAGVTQTPRYLIKTRGQQVTLSCSPISGHRSVSWYQQTPGQGLQFLFEYFSETQRNKGNFPGRFSGRQFSNSRSEMNVSTLELGDSALYLCASSSGTGGSGQFFGPGTRLTVL.

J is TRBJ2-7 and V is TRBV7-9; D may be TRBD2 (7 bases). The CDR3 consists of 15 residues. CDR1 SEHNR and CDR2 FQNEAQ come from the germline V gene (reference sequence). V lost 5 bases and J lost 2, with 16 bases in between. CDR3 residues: CASSPRGALTYEQYF. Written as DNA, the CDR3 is TGTGCCAGCAGCCCCCGGGGGGCTTTGACCTACGAGCAGTACTTC.

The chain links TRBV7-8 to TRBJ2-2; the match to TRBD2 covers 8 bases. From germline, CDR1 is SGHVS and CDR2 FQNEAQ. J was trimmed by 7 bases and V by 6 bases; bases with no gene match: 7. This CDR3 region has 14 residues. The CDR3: CASSWGLVVGELFF. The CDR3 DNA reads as TGTGCCAGCAGTTGGGGACTAGTGGTCGGGGAGCTGTTTTTT.

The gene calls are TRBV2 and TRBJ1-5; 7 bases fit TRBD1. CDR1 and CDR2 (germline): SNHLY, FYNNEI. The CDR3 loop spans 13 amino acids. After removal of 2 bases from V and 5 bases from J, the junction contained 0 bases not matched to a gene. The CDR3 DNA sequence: TGTGCCAGCAGTGAAAGGGGGCATCAGCCCCAGCATTTT. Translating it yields CASSERGHQPQHF.

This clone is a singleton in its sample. The CDR3 sequence is CASSKTPPGAGGVRYNEQFF. Written as DNA, the CDR3 is TGTGCCAGCAGCAAGACGCCCCCCGGGGCGGGAGGGGTCCGCTACAATGAGCAGTTCTTC. The chain employs TRBV7-6 and TRBJ2-1; 9 bases agree with TRBD2. Germline V CDR1 and CDR2: SGHVS, FNYEAQ. After removal of 5 bases from V and 3 bases from J, the junction contained 20 bases not matched to a gene. This CDR3 is built from 20 residues.

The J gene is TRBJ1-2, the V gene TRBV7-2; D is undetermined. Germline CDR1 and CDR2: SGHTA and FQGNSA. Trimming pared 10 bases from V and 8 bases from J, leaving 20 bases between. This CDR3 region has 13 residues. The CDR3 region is CAIARDEWRGYTF. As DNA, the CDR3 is TGTGCCATCGCTCGCGACGAGTGGCGGGGCTACACCTTC.

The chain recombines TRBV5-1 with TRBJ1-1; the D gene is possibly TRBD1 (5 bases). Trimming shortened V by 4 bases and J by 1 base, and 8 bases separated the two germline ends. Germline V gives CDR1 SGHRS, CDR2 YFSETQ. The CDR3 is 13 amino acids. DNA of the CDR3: TGCGCCAGCAGCCAGGACAAGAACACTGAAGCTTTCTTT. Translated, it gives CASSQDKNTEAFF. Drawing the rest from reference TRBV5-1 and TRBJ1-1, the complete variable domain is KAGVTQTPRYLIKTRGQQVTLSCSPISGHRSVSWYQQTPGQGLQFLFEYFSETQRNKGNFPGRFSGRQFSNSRSEMNVSTLELGDSALYLCASSQDKNTEAFFGQGTRLTVV.

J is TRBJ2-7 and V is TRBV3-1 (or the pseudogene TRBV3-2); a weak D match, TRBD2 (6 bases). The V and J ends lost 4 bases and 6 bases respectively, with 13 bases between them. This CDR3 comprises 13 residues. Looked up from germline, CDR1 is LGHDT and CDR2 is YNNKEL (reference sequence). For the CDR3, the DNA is TGTGCCAGCAGCCCCGGGACTCAGGGCGAGCAGTACTTC. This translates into CASSPGTQGEQYF.

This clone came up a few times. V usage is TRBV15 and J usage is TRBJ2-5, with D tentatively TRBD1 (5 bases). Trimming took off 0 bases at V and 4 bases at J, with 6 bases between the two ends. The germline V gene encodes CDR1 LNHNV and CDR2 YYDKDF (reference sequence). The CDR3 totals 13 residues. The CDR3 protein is CATSREQGETQYF. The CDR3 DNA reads TGTGCCACCAGCAGAGAGCAGGGAGAGACCCAGTACTTC.

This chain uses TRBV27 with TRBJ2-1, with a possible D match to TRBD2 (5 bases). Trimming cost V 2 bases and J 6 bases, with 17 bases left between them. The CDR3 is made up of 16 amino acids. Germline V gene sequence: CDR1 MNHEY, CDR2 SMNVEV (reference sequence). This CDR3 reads CASSLKPHTGSNEQFF. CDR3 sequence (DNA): TGTGCCAGCAGTTTAAAGCCCCACACGGGAAGCAATGAGCAGTTCTTC.

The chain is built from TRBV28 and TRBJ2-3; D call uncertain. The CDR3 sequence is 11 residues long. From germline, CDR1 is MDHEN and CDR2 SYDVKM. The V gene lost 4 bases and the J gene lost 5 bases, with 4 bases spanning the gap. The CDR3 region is CASSWRDTQYF. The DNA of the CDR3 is TGTGCCAGCAGTTGGAGAGATACGCAGTATTTT.